This T cell receptor beta chain was sequenced during a study of CD8 T cells in Susac syndrome. Sequencing of TCR beta drew on CD8+ and CD4+ T cells from blood. The TEMRA cells underwent FACS enrichment, while the CD8+ and CD4+ T cells underwent negative isolation. RNA, at roughly 0.45 to 1 ug, was reverse transcribed with random hexamers. Across 54 Vbeta and 13 Jbeta, immunoSEQ multiplex PCR amplified TCR beta CDR3. TCRdb analysed the immunoSEQ multiplex PCR reads with MiXCR anew, one entry per CDR3 protein. The sample has around 300,000 distinct CDR3 sequences, around nine tenths seen once; the top ten hold less than 0.2%. The V end was cut by 6 bases, the J end by 1 base, with 9 bases between. The CDR3 is 14 residues long. This clonotype occurred once. Its antigen remains unknown. Findings of the study overall: As the study acknowledged, the number of individuals in its TCR sequencing and HLA analysis was relatively small.

The chain couples TRBV12-3 or TRBV12-4 to TRBJ2-2; D unresolved. The sequence came from a human donor with multiple sclerosis. Source material: CD8+ T cells from PBMCs. The CDR3 bases are TGTGCCAGCAGCTCGGACCTGAACACCGGGGAGCTGTTTTTT. It is translated as CASSSDLNTGELFF.